The source of this T cell receptor beta chain is a study of T-cell reconstitution after alpha-beta-depleted transplantation in children. Findings and caveats of the study: About two months after transplant, alpha-beta T cells reportedly came from several hundred expanded graft clones. T cells produced anew were the main source of T-cell counts and diversity one year after transplant. Elevated TCRbeta diversity at day 60 was traced, in some patients, to surviving recipient T cells and thymic progenitors.

The library targeted TCRbeta and was prepared with unique molecular identifiers. Each CDR3 protein is one row after TCRdb ran MiXCR on the PCR reads. The sample carries approximately 800,000 distinct CDR3 sequences, around 15% recorded once. Trimming removed 4 bases from V and 10 bases from J; junction bases left unmatched: 12. CDR1 is SGHRS, CDR2 YFSETQ, per germline. The CDR3 runs 15 residues. About this clonotype itself: Its antigen is unknown.

This TCR came from a male patient between 5 and 17 years old who had a stem cell transplant for acute lymphoblastic leukemia, so the T cells may come from the graft donor. The gene calls are TRBV5-1 and TRBJ2-1, with 9 bases lining up with TRBD2. The sample was PBMCs, mostly from graft donor cells, taken 360 days after TCRalphabeta/CD19-depleted stem cell transplant. CDR3 nucleotide sequence: TGCGCCAGCAGCCCGATAGCGGGAGTGACGGGGGAGCAGTTCTTC. Its protein product is CASSPIAGVTGEQFF.